This TCR beta chain was found in a study of identical twins. Study-wide points: Among out-of-frame alpha sequences shared by twins, low generation probability occurred in excess. Models predicted less out-of-frame TCR alpha sharing in monozygotic twins than was found.

TCRdb called the 5' RACE reads again in MiXCR, with one record for every CDR3 protein. The sample lists about 520,000 distinct CDR3 sequences; 22% were seen once. This CDR3 comprises 14 residues. CDR1 and CDR2 (germline): LGHDT, YNNKEL (reference sequence). Trimming stripped 4 bases from V and 1 base from J, with 10 bases between. With regard to this clonotype: Its target is not known.

This sample was shared with a second study, whose subject was T cells expressing NK-cell markers. As reported in that work: Seven of the eight sequenced donors were HCMV-seropositive; one was seronegative.

This rearrangement joins TRBV3-1 to TRBJ1-1, with D possibly TRBD1 on 5 matching bases. The clonotype was recovered from a young woman in good health. The specimen was CD4+ T cells sorted from blood. CDR3: CASSPHGGNTEAFF. The CDR3 DNA reads TGTGCCAGCAGCCCCCACGGGGGGAACACTGAAGCTTTCTTT.